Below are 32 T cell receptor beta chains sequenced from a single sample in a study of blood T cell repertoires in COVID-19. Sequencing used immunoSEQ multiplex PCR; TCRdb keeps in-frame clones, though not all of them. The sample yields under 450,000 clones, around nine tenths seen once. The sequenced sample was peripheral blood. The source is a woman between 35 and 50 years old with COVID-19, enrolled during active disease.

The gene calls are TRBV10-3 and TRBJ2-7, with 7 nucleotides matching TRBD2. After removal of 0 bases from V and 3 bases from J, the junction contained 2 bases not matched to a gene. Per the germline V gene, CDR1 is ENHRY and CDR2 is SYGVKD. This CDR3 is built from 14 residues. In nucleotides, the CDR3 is TGTGCCATCAGTGAGTCGAGCGGGGTCTACGAGCAGTACTTC. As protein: CAISESSGVYEQYF.

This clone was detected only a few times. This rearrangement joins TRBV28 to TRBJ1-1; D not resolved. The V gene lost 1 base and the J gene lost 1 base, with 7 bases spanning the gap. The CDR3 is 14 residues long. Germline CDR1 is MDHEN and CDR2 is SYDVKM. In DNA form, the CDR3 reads TGTGCCAGCAGTTTATCTTCCAGGAACACTGAAGCTTTCTTT. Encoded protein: CASSLSSRNTEAFF.

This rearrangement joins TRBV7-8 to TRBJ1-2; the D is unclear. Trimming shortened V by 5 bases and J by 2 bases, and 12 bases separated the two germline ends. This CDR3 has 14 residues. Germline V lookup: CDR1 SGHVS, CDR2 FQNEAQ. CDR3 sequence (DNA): TGTGCCAGCAGCCTAGACTCCGGGAACTATGGCTACACCTTC. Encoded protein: CASSLDSGNYGYTF.

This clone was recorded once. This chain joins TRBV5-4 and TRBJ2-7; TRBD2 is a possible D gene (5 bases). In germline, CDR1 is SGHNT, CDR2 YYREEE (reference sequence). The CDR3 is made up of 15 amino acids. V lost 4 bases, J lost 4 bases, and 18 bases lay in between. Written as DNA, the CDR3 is TGTGCCAGCAGCGGTGGGGTCCTGGACTCGTACGAGCAGTACTTC. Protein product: CASSGGVLDSYEQYF.

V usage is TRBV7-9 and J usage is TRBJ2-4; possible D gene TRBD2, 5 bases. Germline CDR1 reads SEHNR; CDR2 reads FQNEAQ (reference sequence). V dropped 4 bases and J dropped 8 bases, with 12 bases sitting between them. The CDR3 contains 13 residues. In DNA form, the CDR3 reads TGTGCCAGCAGCTCGGCGGGTAAGGACATTCAGTACTTC. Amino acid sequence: CASSSAGKDIQYF.

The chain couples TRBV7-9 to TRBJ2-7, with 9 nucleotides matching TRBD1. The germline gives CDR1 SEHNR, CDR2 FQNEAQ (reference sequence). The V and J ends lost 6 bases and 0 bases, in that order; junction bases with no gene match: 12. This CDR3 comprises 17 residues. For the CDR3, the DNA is TGTGCCAGCAGTCCAACCTCCGGGACAGGGAGCTCCTACGAGCAGTACTTC. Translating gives CASSPTSGTGSSYEQYF.

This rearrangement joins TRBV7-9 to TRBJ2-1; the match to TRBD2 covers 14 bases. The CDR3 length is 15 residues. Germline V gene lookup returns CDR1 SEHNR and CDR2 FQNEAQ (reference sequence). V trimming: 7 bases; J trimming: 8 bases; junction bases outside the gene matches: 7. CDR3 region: CASTGGLAGDYEQFF. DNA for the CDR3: TGTGCCAGCACCGGGGGACTAGCGGGAGACTATGAGCAGTTCTTC.

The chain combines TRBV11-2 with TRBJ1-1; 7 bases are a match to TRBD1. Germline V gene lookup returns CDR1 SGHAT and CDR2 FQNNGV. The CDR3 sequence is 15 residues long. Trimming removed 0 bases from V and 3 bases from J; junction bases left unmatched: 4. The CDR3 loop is CASSLEGQGDTEAFF. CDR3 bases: TGTGCCAGCAGCTTAGAAGGGCAGGGGGACACTGAAGCTTTCTTT. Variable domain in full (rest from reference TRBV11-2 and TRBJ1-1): EAGVAQSPRYKIIEKRQSVAFWCNPISGHATLYWYQQILGQGPKLLIQFQNNGVVDDSQLPKDRFSAERLKGVDSTLKIQPAKLEDSAVYLCASSLEGQGDTEAFFGQGTRLTVV.

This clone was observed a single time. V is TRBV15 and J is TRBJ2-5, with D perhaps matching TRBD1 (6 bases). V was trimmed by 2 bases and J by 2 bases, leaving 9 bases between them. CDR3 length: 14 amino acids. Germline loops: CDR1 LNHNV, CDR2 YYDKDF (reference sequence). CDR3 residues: CATSRITGQETQYF. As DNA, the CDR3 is TGTGCCACCAGCAGAATAACAGGGCAAGAGACCCAGTACTTC.

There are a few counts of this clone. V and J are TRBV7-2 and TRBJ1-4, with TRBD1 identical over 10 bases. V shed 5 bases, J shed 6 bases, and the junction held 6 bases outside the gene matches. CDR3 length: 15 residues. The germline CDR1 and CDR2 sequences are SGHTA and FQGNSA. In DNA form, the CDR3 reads TGTGCCAGCAGCCTATGGGGGACAGGGGATGAAAAACTGTTTTTT. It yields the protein CASSLWGTGDEKLFF.

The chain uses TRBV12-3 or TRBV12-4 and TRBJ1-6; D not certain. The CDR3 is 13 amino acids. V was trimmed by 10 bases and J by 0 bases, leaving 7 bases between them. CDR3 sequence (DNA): TGTGCCACGGGAAGCTCCTATAATTCACCCCTCCACTTT. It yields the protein CATGSSYNSPLHF.

CDR3 coding DNA: TGTGCCAGCCCCCCGCCCGGACAGGGGTTGGGCAATGAGCAGTTCTTC. Its translation: CASPPPGQGLGNEQFF. The chain links TRBV28 to TRBJ2-1; 9 positions match TRBD1. Trimming cost V 8 bases and J 6 bases; bases outside gene matches: 14. The CDR3 contains 16 residues. Germline V gives CDR1 MDHEN, CDR2 SYDVKM.

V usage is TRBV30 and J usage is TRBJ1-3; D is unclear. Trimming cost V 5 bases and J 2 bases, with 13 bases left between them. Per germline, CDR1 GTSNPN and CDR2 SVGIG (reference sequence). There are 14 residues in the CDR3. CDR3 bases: TGTGCCTGGTCCATACTATCGACTGGAAACACCATATATTTT. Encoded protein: CAWSILSTGNTIYF.

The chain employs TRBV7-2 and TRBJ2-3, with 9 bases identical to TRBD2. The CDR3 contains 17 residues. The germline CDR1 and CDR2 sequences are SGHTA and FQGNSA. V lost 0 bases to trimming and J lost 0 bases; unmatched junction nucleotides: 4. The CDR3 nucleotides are TGTGCCAGCAGCTTAGCCCGACTAGCGGAAAGCACAGATACGCAGTATTTT. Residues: CASSLARLAESTDTQYF.

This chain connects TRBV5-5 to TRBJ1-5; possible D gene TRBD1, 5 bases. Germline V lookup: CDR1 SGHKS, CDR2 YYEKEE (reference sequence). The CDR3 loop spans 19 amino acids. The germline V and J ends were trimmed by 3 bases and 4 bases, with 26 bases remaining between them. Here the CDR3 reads CASSSGRRGRGVVNQPQHF. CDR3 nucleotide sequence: TGTGCCAGCAGCTCGGGGAGGAGGGGTAGGGGTGTGGTAAATCAGCCCCAGCATTTT.

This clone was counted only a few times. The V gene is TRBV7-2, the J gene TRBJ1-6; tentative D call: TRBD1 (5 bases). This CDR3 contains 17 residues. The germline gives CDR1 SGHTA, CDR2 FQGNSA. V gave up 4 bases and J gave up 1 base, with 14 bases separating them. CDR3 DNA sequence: TGTGCCAGCAGCTCGGGGCGGGGGTTGTCCTATAATTCACCCCTCCACTTT. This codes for CASSSGRGLSYNSPLHF.

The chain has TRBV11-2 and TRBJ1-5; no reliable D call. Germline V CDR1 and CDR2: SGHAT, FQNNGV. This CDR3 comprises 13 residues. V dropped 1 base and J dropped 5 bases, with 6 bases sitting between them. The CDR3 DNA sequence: TGTGCCAGCAGCTTAGGAGGGTATCAGCCCCAGCATTTT. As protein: CASSLGGYQPQHF.

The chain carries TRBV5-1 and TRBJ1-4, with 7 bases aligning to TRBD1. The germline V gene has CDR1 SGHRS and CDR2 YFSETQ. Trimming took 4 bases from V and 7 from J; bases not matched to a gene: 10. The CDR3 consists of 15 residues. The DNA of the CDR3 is TGCGCCAGCAGCCGAGGTGGGCAGGGGGGTGAAAAACTGTTTTTT. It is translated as CASSRGGQGGEKLFF. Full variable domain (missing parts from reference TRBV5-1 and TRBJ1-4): KAGVTQTPRYLIKTRGQQVTLSCSPISGHRSVSWYQQTPGQGLQFLFEYFSETQRNKGNFPGRFSGRQFSNSRSEMNVSTLELGDSALYLCASSRGGQGGEKLFFGSGTQLSVL.

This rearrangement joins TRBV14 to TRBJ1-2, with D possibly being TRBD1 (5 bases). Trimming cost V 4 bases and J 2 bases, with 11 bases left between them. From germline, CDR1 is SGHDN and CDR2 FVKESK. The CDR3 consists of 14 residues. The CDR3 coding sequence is TGTGCCAGCAGCCCCCGCCGGGGGAACTATGGCTACACCTTC. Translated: CASSPRRGNYGYTF. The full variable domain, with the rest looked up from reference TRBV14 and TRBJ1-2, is EAGVTQFPSHSVIEKGQTVTLRCDPISGHDNLYWYRRVMGKEIKFLLHFVKESKQDESGMPNNRFLAERTGGTYSTLKVQPAELEDSGVYFCASSPRRGNYGYTFGSGTRLTVV.

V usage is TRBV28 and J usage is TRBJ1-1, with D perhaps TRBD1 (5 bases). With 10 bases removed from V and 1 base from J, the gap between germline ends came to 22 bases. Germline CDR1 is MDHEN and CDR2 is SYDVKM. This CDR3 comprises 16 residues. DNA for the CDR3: TGTGCCACCAATTTTCAACCGGGACTGGGGAACACTGAAGCTTTCTTT. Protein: CATNFQPGLGNTEAFF.

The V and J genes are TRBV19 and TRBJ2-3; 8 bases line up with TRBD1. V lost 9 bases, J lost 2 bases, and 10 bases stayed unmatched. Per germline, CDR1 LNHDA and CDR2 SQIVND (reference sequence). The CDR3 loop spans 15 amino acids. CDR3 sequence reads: CASAGRQGYTDTQYF. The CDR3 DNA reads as TGTGCCAGCGCCGGTAGACAGGGGTACACAGATACGCAGTATTTT.

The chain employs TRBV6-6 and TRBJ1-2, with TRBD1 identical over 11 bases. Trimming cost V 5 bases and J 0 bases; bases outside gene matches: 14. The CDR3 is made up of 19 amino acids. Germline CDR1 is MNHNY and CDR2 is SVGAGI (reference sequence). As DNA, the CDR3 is TGTGCCAGCAGTCAGTTCACGGACAGGGGGCCCGCTACTAACTATGGCTACACCTTC. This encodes CASSQFTDRGPATNYGYTF.

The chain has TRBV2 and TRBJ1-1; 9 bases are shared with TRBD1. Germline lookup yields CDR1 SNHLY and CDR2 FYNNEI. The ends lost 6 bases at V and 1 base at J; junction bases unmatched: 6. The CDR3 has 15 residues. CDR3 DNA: TGTGCCAGCAGCGCTCTGGGACAGGGGAACACTGAAGCTTTCTTT. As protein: CASSALGQGNTEAFF.

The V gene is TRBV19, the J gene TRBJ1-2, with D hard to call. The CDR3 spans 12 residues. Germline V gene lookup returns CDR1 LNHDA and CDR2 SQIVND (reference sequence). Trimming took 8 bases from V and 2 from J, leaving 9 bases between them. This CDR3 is CASQFENYGYTF. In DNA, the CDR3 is TGTGCCAGTCAATTTGAGAACTATGGCTACACCTTC. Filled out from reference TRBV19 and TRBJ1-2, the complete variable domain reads DGGITQSPKYLFRKEGQNVTLSCEQNLNHDAMYWYRQDPGQGLRLIYYSQIVNDFQKGDIAEGYSVSREKKESFPLTVTSAQKNPTAFYLCASQFENYGYTFGSGTRLTVV.

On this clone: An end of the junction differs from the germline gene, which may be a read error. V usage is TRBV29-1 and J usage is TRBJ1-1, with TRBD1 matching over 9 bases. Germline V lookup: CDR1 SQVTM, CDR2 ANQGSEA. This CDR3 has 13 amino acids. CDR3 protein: CSVMTGGGFSPHF. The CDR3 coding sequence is TGCAGCGTGATGACAGGGGGAGGCTTTTCTCCTCACTTT.

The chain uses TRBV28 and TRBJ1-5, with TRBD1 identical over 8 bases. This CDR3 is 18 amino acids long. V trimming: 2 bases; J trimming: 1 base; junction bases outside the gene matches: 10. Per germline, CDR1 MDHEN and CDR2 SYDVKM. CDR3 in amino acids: CASSLPLSGGMSNQPQHF. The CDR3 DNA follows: TGTGCCAGCAGTTTACCGCTGTCAGGGGGCATGAGCAATCAGCCCCAGCATTTT.

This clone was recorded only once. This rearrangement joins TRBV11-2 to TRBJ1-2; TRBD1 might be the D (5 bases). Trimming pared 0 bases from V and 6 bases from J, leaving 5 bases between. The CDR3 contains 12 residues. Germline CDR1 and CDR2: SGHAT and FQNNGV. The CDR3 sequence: CASSLEGDGYTF. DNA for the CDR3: TGTGCCAGCAGCTTAGAAGGGGATGGCTACACCTTC.

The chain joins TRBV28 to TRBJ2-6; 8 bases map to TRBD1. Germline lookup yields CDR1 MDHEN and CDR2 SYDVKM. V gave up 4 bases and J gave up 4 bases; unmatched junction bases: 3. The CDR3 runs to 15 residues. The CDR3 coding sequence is TGTGCCAGCAGTTCCCAGGGGGCCGGGGCCAACGTCCTGACTTTC. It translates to CASSSQGAGANVLTF.

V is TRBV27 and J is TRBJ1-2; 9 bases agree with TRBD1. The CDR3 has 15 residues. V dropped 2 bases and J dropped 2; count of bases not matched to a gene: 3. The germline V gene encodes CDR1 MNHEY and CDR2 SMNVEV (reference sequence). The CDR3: CASSLKTGGNYGYTF. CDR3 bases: TGTGCCAGCAGTTTAAAGACAGGGGGAAACTATGGCTACACCTTC.

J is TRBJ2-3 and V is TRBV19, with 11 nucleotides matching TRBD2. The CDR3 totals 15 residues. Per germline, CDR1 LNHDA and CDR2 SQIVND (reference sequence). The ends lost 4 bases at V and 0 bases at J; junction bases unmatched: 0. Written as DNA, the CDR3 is TGTGCCAGTAGTAGGACTAGCGGGAGCACAGATACGCAGTATTTT. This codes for CASSRTSGSTDTQYF. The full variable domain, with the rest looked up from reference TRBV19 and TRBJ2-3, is DGGITQSPKYLFRKEGQNVTLSCEQNLNHDAMYWYRQDPGQGLRLIYYSQIVNDFQKGDIAEGYSVSREKKESFPLTVTSAQKNPTAFYLCASSRTSGSTDTQYFGPGTRLTVL.

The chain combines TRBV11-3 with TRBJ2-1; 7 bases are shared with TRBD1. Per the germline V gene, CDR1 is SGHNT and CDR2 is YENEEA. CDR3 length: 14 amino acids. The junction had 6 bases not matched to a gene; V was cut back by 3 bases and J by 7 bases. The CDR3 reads CASSFGPQGNEQFF. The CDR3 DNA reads TGTGCCAGCAGCTTCGGCCCACAGGGGAATGAGCAGTTCTTC.

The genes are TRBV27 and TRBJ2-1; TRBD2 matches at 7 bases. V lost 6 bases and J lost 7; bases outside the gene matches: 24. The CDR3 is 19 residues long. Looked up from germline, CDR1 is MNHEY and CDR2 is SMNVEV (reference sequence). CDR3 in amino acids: CASRPYERLGTKEENEQFF. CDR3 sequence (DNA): TGTGCCAGCAGGCCCTATGAGAGATTAGGGACTAAAGAGGAAAATGAGCAGTTCTTC.